Listed below are T cell receptor beta chains from one sample, sequenced in a study of CD8+ T cells in alopecia areata. TCRdb's copy holds only in-frame clones and misses some; the assay was immunoSEQ multiplex PCR. The data hold 130,000 to 150,000 clones, with more than 75% observed a single time. The sample in question was CD8+ T cells sorted from blood, obtained at week 0. Receptors originate from a human donor with alopecia areata. The CDR3 runs from the conserved cysteine through the conserved F or W. A D gene is named only where the DNA matches it firmly. Size tells how often a clone was seen (once, few, many) or the class of an expanded clone, and some rows leave it out.

CDR3 DNA: TGCAGCGTCGGAAGACCGGGACAGGGGGCAATCGAGCAGTACTTC
CDR3 protein: CSVGRPGQGAIEQYF
clone size: few
D gene: TRBD1
V gene: TRBV29-1
J gene: TRBJ2-7

CDR3 DNA: TGTGCCAGCAGCTTCAGGGAGACTGAAGCTTTCTTT
CDR3 protein: CASSFRETEAFF
clone size: once
D gene: .
V gene: TRBV7-9
J gene: TRBJ1-1

CDR3 DNA: TGCAGCGTCCCCAGCGGGGGGGCCGCAGATACGCAGTATTTT
CDR3 protein: CSVPSGGAADTQYF
clone size: .
D gene: TRBD2
V gene: TRBV29-1
J gene: TRBJ2-3

CDR3 DNA: TGTGCCAGCAGCGGCTCCGGGGGACAGGGCCCCTCCTACGAGCAGTACTTC
CDR3 protein: CASSGSGGQGPSYEQYF
clone size: .
D gene: TRBD1
V gene: TRBV9
J gene: TRBJ2-7

CDR3 DNA: TGCAGCGTTGAGACCGAGAACTATGGCTACACCTTC
CDR3 protein: CSVETENYGYTF
clone size: .
D gene: .
V gene: TRBV29-1
J gene: TRBJ1-2

CDR3 DNA: TGTGCCAGCAGTTACAGCAGCTACACCGGGGAGCTGTTTTTT
CDR3 protein: CASSYSSYTGELFF
clone size: .
D gene: .
V gene: TRBV6-5
J gene: TRBJ2-2

CDR3 DNA: TGTGCCAGCAGTTTAGGGTACGAGCAGTACTTC
CDR3 protein: CASSLGYEQYF
clone size: .
D gene: .
V gene: TRBV27
J gene: TRBJ2-7

CDR3 DNA: TGTGCCAGTAGTCCCCCGACGGGGGGCATGGATGAAAAACTGTTTTTT
CDR3 protein: CASSPPTGGMDEKLFF
clone size: .
D gene: .
V gene: TRBV19
J gene: TRBJ1-4

CDR3 DNA: TGCAGCGTACGGACAGGGGTAGGGACTGAAGCTTTCTTT
CDR3 protein: CSVRTGVGTEAFF
clone size: .
D gene: TRBD1
V gene: TRBV29-1
J gene: TRBJ1-1

CDR3 DNA: TGTGCCAGCAGTGAACCCAAATATGACAGGAACACTGAAGCTTTCTTT
CDR3 protein: CASSEPKYDRNTEAFF
clone size: .
D gene: .
V gene: TRBV25-1
J gene: TRBJ1-1

CDR3 DNA: TGCGCCAGCAGCTTGGGGGACTCAACTAACTATGGCTACACCTTC
CDR3 protein: CASSLGDSTNYGYTF
clone size: .
D gene: .
V gene: TRBV5-1
J gene: TRBJ1-2

CDR3 DNA: TGCGCCAGCAGATACGAGTACGGCAATAACTATGGCTACACCTTC
CDR3 protein: CASRYEYGNNYGYTF
clone size: .
D gene: .
V gene: TRBV5-1
J gene: TRBJ1-2

CDR3 DNA: TGTGCCAGCAGCTTATCCCCCGGGACAGGGTCCTACGAGCAGTACTTC
CDR3 protein: CASSLSPGTGSYEQYF
clone size: .
D gene: TRBD1
V gene: TRBV27
J gene: TRBJ2-7

CDR3 DNA: TGTGCCAGCAGCCAAGCGGGAGAGGTAGATACGCAGTATTTT
CDR3 protein: CASSQAGEVDTQYF
clone size: .
D gene: TRBD2
V gene: TRBV5-4
J gene: TRBJ2-3

CDR3 DNA: TGTGCCAGCAGGCACCGGGCCGAAATATGGGAGCAGTACTTC
CDR3 protein: CASRHRAEIWEQYF
clone size: .
D gene: .
V gene: TRBV28
J gene: TRBJ2-7

CDR3 DNA: TGTGCCAGCGATTCTCGGGGCTCCCCCACAGATACGCAGTATTTT
CDR3 protein: CASDSRGSPTDTQYF
clone size: .
D gene: .
V gene: TRBV2
J gene: TRBJ2-3

CDR3 DNA: TGCAGCGGCGACCGGGACTGGGATACGCAGTATTTT
CDR3 protein: CSGDRDWDTQYF
clone size: .
D gene: .
V gene: TRBV29-1
J gene: TRBJ2-3

CDR3 DNA: TGTGCCATGCACGGGACAGTGGGGGCCCAGCAGTACTTC
CDR3 protein: CAMHGTVGAQQYF
clone size: .
D gene: TRBD1
V gene: TRBV30
J gene: TRBJ2-5

CDR3 DNA: TGTGCCAGCAGCCTTGGGACAGGGGTTTCCTACGAGCAGTACTTC
CDR3 protein: CASSLGTGVSYEQYF
clone size: .
D gene: TRBD1
V gene: TRBV9
J gene: TRBJ2-7

CDR3 DNA: TGTGCCAGCAGCGGGACAGGGGGAAGTTACGAGCAGTACTTC
CDR3 protein: CASSGTGGSYEQYF
clone size: once
D gene: TRBD1
V gene: TRBV2
J gene: TRBJ2-7

CDR3 DNA: TGTGCCAGCAGCACGGACAGGGGGGACTACGAGCAGTACTTC
CDR3 protein: CASSTDRGDYEQYF
clone size: few
D gene: TRBD1
V gene: TRBV6-5
J gene: TRBJ2-7

CDR3 DNA: TGTGCCAGCACCGGTTTAAGCTCCTACAATGAGCAGTTCTTC
CDR3 protein: CASTGLSSYNEQFF
clone size: few
D gene: .
V gene: TRBV7-9
J gene: TRBJ2-1

CDR3 DNA: TGTGCCAGCAGCCCCCGGACAGGAGTCTTCTACGAGCAGTACTTC
CDR3 protein: CASSPRTGVFYEQYF
clone size: .
D gene: TRBD1
V gene: TRBV7-9
J gene: TRBJ2-7

CDR3 DNA: TGTGCCAGCAGTTTAAGAGCCCTAGCGGGGGGGCCCAATGAGCAGTTCTTC
CDR3 protein: CASSLRALAGGPNEQFF
clone size: .
D gene: TRBD2
V gene: TRBV28
J gene: TRBJ2-1

CDR3 DNA: TGTGCCAGCAGTTTATCGTCGGGACAGAACACTGAAGCTTTCTTT
CDR3 protein: CASSLSSGQNTEAFF
clone size: .
D gene: .
V gene: TRBV27
J gene: TRBJ1-1

CDR3 DNA: TGCAGCGTTGACAGGGCATATGGCTACACCTTC
CDR3 protein: CSVDRAYGYTF
clone size: few
D gene: .
V gene: TRBV29-1
J gene: TRBJ1-2

CDR3 DNA: TGTGCCAGCCTCTCGGGCGGCGGGGAGCTGTTTTTT
CDR3 protein: CASLSGGGELFF
clone size: .
D gene: .
V gene: TRBV2
J gene: TRBJ2-2

CDR3 DNA: TGCGCCAGCAGCCAAGAGGGACGGAAAGCTTTCTTT
CDR3 protein: CASSQEGRKAFF
clone size: few
D gene: .
V gene: TRBV4-1
J gene: TRBJ1-1

CDR3 DNA: TGTGCCTGGAGCCTCGGGGGTTCGGGGGAGCTGTTTTTT
CDR3 protein: CAWSLGGSGELFF
clone size: .
D gene: .
V gene: TRBV30
J gene: TRBJ2-2

CDR3 DNA: TGTGCCATCAGGCTTGCGGGAGGGGGCACAGATACGCAGTATTTT
CDR3 protein: CAIRLAGGGTDTQYF
clone size: once
D gene: TRBD2
V gene: TRBV10-3
J gene: TRBJ2-3

CDR3 DNA: TGTGCCAGCAGTTTACCCTATTCTAGCACAGATACGCAGTATTTT
CDR3 protein: CASSLPYSSTDTQYF
clone size: .
D gene: .
V gene: TRBV27
J gene: TRBJ2-3

CDR3 DNA: TGCAGCGTTGAAGCCACCCTACTGGGGGTATCGGGACAGATTAACTATGGCTACACCTTC
CDR3 protein: CSVEATLLGVSGQINYGYTF
clone size: .
D gene: TRBD1
V gene: TRBV29-1
J gene: TRBJ1-2

CDR3 DNA: TGTGCCAGCTCACCACCCCTCGGGGAGCAGTACTTC
CDR3 protein: CASSPPLGEQYF
clone size: .
D gene: .
V gene: TRBV18
J gene: TRBJ2-7

CDR3 DNA: TGCAGCGTTGAAACCAGGGTCTATGGCTACACCTTC
CDR3 protein: CSVETRVYGYTF
clone size: .
D gene: .
V gene: TRBV29-1
J gene: TRBJ1-2

CDR3 DNA: TGTGCCAGCAGTTTTGGAGACAGTTCCTACGAGCAGTACTTC
CDR3 protein: CASSFGDSSYEQYF
clone size: .
D gene: .
V gene: TRBV27
J gene: TRBJ2-7

CDR3 DNA: TGCAGCGCAGAGATCCTCCCCTCGGGGGGTTACGAGCAGTACTTC
CDR3 protein: CSAEILPSGGYEQYF
clone size: .
D gene: TRBD2
V gene: TRBV29-1
J gene: TRBJ2-7

CDR3 DNA: TGTGCCAGCAGCTTGGGGACAGGTCCTTACAATGAGCAGTTCTTC
CDR3 protein: CASSLGTGPYNEQFF
clone size: .
D gene: TRBD1
V gene: TRBV7-9
J gene: TRBJ2-1

CDR3 DNA: TGCGCCAGCAGCGAGGGACTAGCACACACAGATACGCAGTATTTT
CDR3 protein: CASSEGLAHTDTQYF
clone size: .
D gene: TRBD2
V gene: TRBV5-1
J gene: TRBJ2-3

CDR3 DNA: TGTGCCAGCAGCCTCGGGACAGGGTTGAACTATGGCTACACCTTC
CDR3 protein: CASSLGTGLNYGYTF
clone size: .
D gene: TRBD1
V gene: TRBV9
J gene: TRBJ1-2

CDR3 DNA: TGTGCCAGCAGTTTATCAGGGACCGCCACTAGCTACGAGCAGTACTTC
CDR3 protein: CASSLSGTATSYEQYF
clone size: few
D gene: .
V gene: TRBV27
J gene: TRBJ2-7

CDR3 DNA: TGTGCCAGCAGCTTAGCGAGGCAGGGACCTTCTCCTGGAAACACCATATATTTT
CDR3 protein: CASSLARQGPSPGNTIYF
clone size: .
D gene: .
V gene: TRBV7-2
J gene: TRBJ1-3

CDR3 DNA: TGTGCCTGGAGTGACGGTGGTGGCTACACCTTC
CDR3 protein: CAWSDGGGYTF
clone size: .
D gene: .
V gene: TRBV30
J gene: TRBJ1-2

CDR3 DNA: TGTGCCAGCAGTTACGCCCTGCTGAGTGGGCAGTTCTTC
CDR3 protein: CASSYALLSGQFF
clone size: .
D gene: .
V gene: TRBV6-5
J gene: TRBJ2-1

CDR3 DNA: TGTGCCAGCAGTCCGGATCTAATTGAAGCTTTCTTT
CDR3 protein: CASSPDLIEAFF
clone size: .
D gene: .
V gene: TRBV6-5
J gene: TRBJ1-1

CDR3 DNA: TGCAGCGTTGAAGATAGAGGCGAGCAGTACTTC
CDR3 protein: CSVEDRGEQYF
clone size: .
D gene: .
V gene: TRBV29-1
J gene: TRBJ2-7